The T cell receptor (beta chain) under discussion was sequenced for a study of neoadjuvant anti-PD-1 for oral cavity cancer. Indicated time point: after neoadjuvant nivolumab, at surgical resection. Assay used: immunoSEQ multiplex PCR; TCRdb lists only in-frame clones, some missing. The sample includes about 68,000 clones, approximately 81% of them seen just once. Germline V gives CDR1 GTSNPN, CDR2 SVGIG (reference sequence). The V end was cut by 3 bases, the J end by 2 bases, with 16 bases between. The length of the CDR3 is 15 residues. The starting material was PBMCs, obtained after nivolumab (anti-PD-1) treatment. The TCR originated in a person aged 40 to 85 with oral cavity squamous cell carcinoma. V gene TRBV30 combines with J gene TRBJ1-1; tentative D call: TRBD1 (6 bases). The CDR3 DNA is TGTGCCTGGAGCGTCGGGGGGGCGAGTAACACTGAAGCTTTCTTT. It codes for CAWSVGGASNTEAFF.